This entry describes one T cell receptor beta chain. CDR3 length equals 12 residues. CDR1 MNHEY and CDR2 SVGAGI come from the germline V gene. V was trimmed by 6 bases and J by 4 bases, leaving 9 bases between them. The entry originates in a study of blood T cell repertoires in COVID-19. In the original analysis: Cell counts per sample came from amplifying reference gene primers. Sequencing was performed with immunoSEQ multiplex PCR; in TCRdb, only in-frame clones are kept and a portion is missing. The V and J calls and clone size were taken over from that table, and D and trimming were inferred from the DNA. The repertoire consists of hundreds of thousands of clones, with about 90% occurring once and the leading ten covering about 1.6%.

This sequence was found in a woman between 35 and 50 years old who had recovered from COVID-19. The V gene is TRBV6-5, the J gene TRBJ1-1; D unresolved. The sequenced sample was peripheral blood. Here the CDR3 reads CASSSGSTEAFF. CDR3 sequence (DNA): TGTGCCAGCAGCTCGGGGTCCACTGAAGCTTTCTTT.